This T cell receptor (beta chain) was retrieved from a study of blood T cell repertoires in COVID-19. On the study more broadly: From the United States, Italy and Spain came samples of acute and convalescent COVID-19. Nucleic acid was either cDNA or gDNA, and it came from T cells, B-cell-depleted T cells, or PBMCs.

The authors' processing: Reference gene primer amplification yielded estimated nucleated cell counts. Some clones are missing from TCRdb's copy, which holds only in-frame ones; the method was immunoSEQ multiplex PCR. V and J calls and clone size follow that table, whereas D and trimming were derived from the DNA. This sample has about 200,000 clones, with around 87% found just once. V gave up 5 bases and J gave up 7 bases; unmatched junction bases: 12. CDR3 length: 16 amino acids. The germline gives CDR1 SGHVS, CDR2 FNYEAQ. The origin of this receptor is a man aged 55 to 70 with acute or convalescent COVID-19. The V and J genes are TRBV7-6 and TRBJ2-3, with 10 nucleotides matching TRBD2. The sequencing sample was made of peripheral blood. The CDR3 protein is CASSAESGGGAHTQYF. The CDR3 region has the DNA TGTGCCAGCAGCGCTGAGAGCGGGGGGGGCGCGCATACGCAGTATTTT. The entire variable domain, with the rest obtained from reference TRBV7-6 and TRBJ2-3, is as follows: GAGVSQSPRYKVTKRGQDVALRCDPISGHVSLYWYRQALGQGPEFLTYFNYEAQQDKSGLPNDRFSAERPEGSISTLTIQRTEQRDSAMYRCASSAESGGGAHTQYFGPGTRLTVL.